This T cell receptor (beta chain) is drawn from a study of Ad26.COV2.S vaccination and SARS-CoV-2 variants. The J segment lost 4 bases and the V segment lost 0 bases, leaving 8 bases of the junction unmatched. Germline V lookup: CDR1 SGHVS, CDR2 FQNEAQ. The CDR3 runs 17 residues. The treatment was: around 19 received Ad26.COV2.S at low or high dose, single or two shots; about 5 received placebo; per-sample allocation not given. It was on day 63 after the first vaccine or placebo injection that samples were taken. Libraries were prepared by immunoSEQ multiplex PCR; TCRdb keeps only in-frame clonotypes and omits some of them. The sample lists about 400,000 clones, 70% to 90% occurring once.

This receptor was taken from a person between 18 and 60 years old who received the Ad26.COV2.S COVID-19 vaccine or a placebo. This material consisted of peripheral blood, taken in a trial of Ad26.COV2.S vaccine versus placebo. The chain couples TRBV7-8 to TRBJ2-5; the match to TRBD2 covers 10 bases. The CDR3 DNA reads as TGTGCCAGCAGCTTAGCCAGCAGCGGGGGGGGTCCAGAGACCCAGTACTTC. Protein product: CASSLASSGGGPETQYF.